The 10 T cell receptor beta chains in this list originate from one sample, sequenced in a study of response to subunit inactivated influenza vaccine. TCRdb reprocessed the RT-PCR reads with MiXCR, giving one entry per CDR3 protein. The data contain hundreds of thousands of distinct CDR3 sequences, approximately 15% of them singletons. This material consisted of PBMCs from blood, taken 14 days before vaccination. The receptors shown here come from a man in his forties or fifties who received an inactivated influenza vaccine.

This clonotype showed up many times. The chain joins TRBV15 to TRBJ2-7, with a weak D call TRBD1 (5 bases). CDR3 size: 15 residues. CDR1 is LNHNV and CDR2 is YYDKDF in the germline V gene (reference sequence). V lost 1 base to trimming and J lost 0 bases, with 10 bases between them. Here the CDR3 reads CATSRGQGYSYEQYF. The CDR3 DNA reads TGTGCCACCAGCAGAGGCCAGGGTTACTCCTACGAGCAGTACTTC.

The chain is built from TRBV5-6 and TRBJ2-7; 8 nucleotides match TRBD2. J gave up 3 bases and V 2 bases, and 10 bases lay outside the gene matches. Per germline, CDR1 SGHDT and CDR2 YYEEEE. CDR3 length: 16 residues. The CDR3 spells CASSFRGTSRVYEQYF. As DNA, the CDR3 is TGTGCCAGCAGCTTCCGCGGGACTAGTCGGGTCTACGAGCAGTACTTC. Full variable domain (missing parts from reference TRBV5-6 and TRBJ2-7): DAGVTQSPTHLIKTRGQQVTLRCSPKSGHDTVSWYQQALGQGPQFIFQYYEEEERQRGNFPDRFSGHQFPNYSSELNVNALLLGDSALYLCASSFRGTSRVYEQYFGPGTRLTVT.

This clonotype turned up a few times. This sequence joins TRBV24-1 and TRBJ2-1; D is unclear. Trimming stripped 3 bases from V and 2 bases from J, with 13 bases between. Germline loops: CDR1 KGHDR, CDR2 SFDVKD. This CDR3 has 16 amino acids. Here the CDR3 reads CATSDGPGHPYNEQFF. The CDR3 DNA sequence: TGTGCCACCAGTGATGGACCGGGTCATCCCTACAATGAGCAGTTCTTC.

This CDR3 reads CSVGISGELFF. CDR3 DNA: TGCAGCGTGGGGATTAGCGGGGAGCTGTTTTTT. V gene TRBV29-1 combines with J gene TRBJ2-2, with D uncertain. Germline CDR1 is SQVTM and CDR2 is ANQGSEA. The V gene lost 6 bases and the J gene lost 7 bases, with 9 bases spanning the gap. The CDR3 extends over 11 amino acids.

This sequence joins TRBV10-3 and TRBJ1-4; D remains unclear. CDR3 length equals 16 residues. Trimming stripped 2 bases from V and 7 bases from J, with 17 bases between. CDR1 and CDR2 (germline): ENHRY, SYGVKD. For the CDR3, the DNA is TGTGCCATCAGTGAGCCGAATATCGCTGAGGGTGAAAAACTGTTTTTT. Residues: CAISEPNIAEGEKLFF.

This clonotype was picked up a small number of times. The CDR3: CASSQDLLGGAPYEQYF. In DNA form, the CDR3 reads TGCGCCAGCAGCCAAGACCTCTTGGGGGGGGCTCCCTACGAGCAGTACTTC. The V call is TRBV4-3, the J call TRBJ2-7, with a possible D match to TRBD2 (7 bases). Germline V gene sequence: CDR1 LGHNA, CDR2 YSLEER. This CDR3 has 17 residues. V gave up 0 bases and J gave up 2 bases, with 17 bases separating them.

The chain has TRBV19 and TRBJ2-5, with 7 bases matching TRBD2. V gave up 6 bases and J gave up 3 bases; unmatched junction bases: 7. Germline-derived CDR1 and CDR2 are LNHDA and SQIVND (reference sequence). This CDR3 has 14 amino acids. CDR3 region: CASRPGGSKETQYF. For the CDR3, the DNA is TGTGCCAGTAGGCCCGGGGGGTCGAAAGAGACCCAGTACTTC.

The rearrangement uses TRBV11-1 and TRBJ2-5; the match to TRBD2 covers 9 bases. After removal of 3 bases from V and 0 bases from J, the junction contained 8 bases not matched to a gene. Germline V gene lookup returns CDR1 SGHAT and CDR2 FQDESV (reference sequence). CDR3 length: 17 residues. The CDR3 bases are TGTGCCAGCAGCTTCCCGCGGGGGGGGAGGTACCAAGAGACCCAGTACTTC. This codes for CASSFPRGGRYQETQYF.

The J gene is TRBJ2-1, the V gene TRBV7-2; 8 positions agree with TRBD1. CDR1 is SGHTA and CDR2 is FQGNSA in the germline V gene. This CDR3 spans 13 amino acids. V shed 5 bases, J shed 14 bases, and the junction held 11 bases outside the gene matches. DNA of the CDR3: TGTGCCAGCAGCCTAAGGTCTGGACAGGGAAAGTTCTTC. This sequence encodes CASSLRSGQGKFF. Looking up the rest from reference TRBV7-2 and TRBJ2-1 gives the full variable domain: GAGVSQSPSNKVTEKGKDVELRCDPISGHTALYWYRQSLGQGLEFLIYFQGNSAPDKSGLPSDRFSAERTGGSVSTLTIQRTQQEDSAVYLCASSLRSGQGKFFGPGTRLTVL.

This clonotype was counted at least ten times. The chain recombines TRBV9 with TRBJ2-2; D gene unclear. V was trimmed by 2 bases and J by 7 bases, leaving 3 bases between them. There are 11 residues in the CDR3. Germline V gene lookup returns CDR1 SGDLS and CDR2 YYNGEE. CDR3 loop: CASSVGGELFF. The DNA for the CDR3 is TGTGCCAGCAGCGTCGGCGGGGAGCTGTTTTTT.